One and the same sample provided the 27 T cell receptor beta chains below, sequenced in a study of shared clonotypes between healthy human individuals (dated by TCRdb to about 2020). CD8 naive samples were obtained by positive selection for CCR7 among CD45RO-negative cells, yielding a CD45RA+CCR7+ population from which TemRA cells were excluded. Libraries came from the immunoSEQ multiplex PCR assay. What TCRdb holds here is the immuneACCESS table cut down to in-frame rearrangements. Part of the clones is not present; checked against another copy, under half of the missing clones reflect an unresolved V gene, and the others are unexplained. This sample lists around 2,100,000 clones; about 95% were detected once. The ten most abundant clones make up 0.95% to 1.5% of the sample. Material: naive CD8+ T cells sorted from blood. In light of the paper, this sample's cell subset or site label describes: CD45RA+CCR7+. These receptors were taken from a young man in good health.

Points on this clone: Other DNA sequences in this sample translate to the same CDR3. The J gene is TRBJ2-7, the V gene TRBV27; D might be TRBD1 (6 bases). Germline loops: CDR1 MNHEY, CDR2 SMNVEV (reference sequence). Between the trimmed V and J ends, which lost 6 bases and 0 bases, there was a span of 9 bases. The CDR3 spans 13 residues. The CDR3 coding sequence is TGTGCCAGCAGACTAGGGGGCTCCTACGAGCAGTACTTC. It is translated as CASRLGGSYEQYF.

The chain's CDR3 is CASRLAGAETQYF. The CDR3 DNA sequence: TGTGCCAGTAGATTAGCGGGGGCTGAGACCCAGTACTTC. The rearrangement links TRBV19 to TRBJ2-5; 9 bases are a match to TRBD2. Germline assignment: CDR1 LNHDA and CDR2 SQIVND (reference sequence). Unmatched junction bases numbered 4, after V lost 6 bases and J lost 5 bases. The CDR3 spans 13 residues. Full variable domain (rest looked up from reference TRBV19 and TRBJ2-5): DGGITQSPKYLFRKEGQNVTLSCEQNLNHDAMYWYRQDPGQGLRLIYYSQIVNDFQKGDIAEGYSVSREKKESFPLTVTSAQKNPTAFYLCASRLAGAETQYFGPGTRLLVL.

This clone appeared once. The V call is TRBV7-2, the J call TRBJ2-7, with 8 bases matching TRBD2. The germline CDR1 and CDR2 sequences are SGHTA and FQGNSA. The length of the CDR3 is 13 residues. After removal of 3 bases from V and 6 bases from J, the junction contained 4 bases not matched to a gene. DNA of the CDR3: TGTGCCAGCAGCTTGGGCGGGGGGAGCGAGCAGTACTTC. It is translated as CASSLGGGSEQYF.

This clone was counted a single time. One end of the junction is discordant with germline, which a read error may explain. The chain links TRBV7-9 to TRBJ2-7; TRBD2 is a possible D gene (7 bases). The germline CDR1 and CDR2 sequences are SEHNR and FQNEAQ (reference sequence). The CDR3 has 14 amino acids. The CDR3 nucleotides read TGTGCCAGCAACTTAGTCGGGGGGCGGAGCGAGCAGTACTTC. Translation: CASNLVGGRSEQYF.

The chain employs TRBV28 and TRBJ1-1; D is uncertain. The CDR3 spans 14 residues. The germline V gene encodes CDR1 MDHEN and CDR2 SYDVKM. V was pared by 6 bases and J by 7 bases, with 18 bases between. The DNA of the CDR3 is TGTGCCAGCAGGTATTCTTTTACCGGGGTTGAAGCTTTCTTT. This codes for CASRYSFTGVEAFF.

The chain recombines TRBV12-5 with TRBJ2-5, with TRBD1 identical over 8 bases. This CDR3 is built from 15 residues. CDR1 is LGHNT and CDR2 is FRNRAP in the germline V gene. J lost 5 bases, V lost 6 bases, and 11 bases had no gene match. CDR3 sequence reads: CASGLTSPGGETQYF. In DNA, the CDR3 is TGTGCTAGTGGACTGACTTCCCCAGGGGGCGAGACCCAGTACTTC.

CDR3 DNA sequence: TGTGCCAGTAGTTTCACAGCAAACTACGAGCAGTACTTC. Protein: CASSFTANYEQYF. The chain uses TRBV19 and TRBJ2-7; unclear D gene. This CDR3 is built from 13 residues. Germline lookup yields CDR1 LNHDA and CDR2 SQIVND (reference sequence). V was pared by 5 bases and J by 3 bases, with 11 bases between.

The CDR3 bases are TGTGCCAGCAGCTTTGGGGCGGCCGAGCAGTACTTC. It translates to CASSFGAAEQYF. The V call is TRBV7-9, the J call TRBJ2-7; D perhaps matches TRBD1 (5 bases). CDR3 length: 12 residues. V lost 3 bases, J lost 6 bases, and 9 bases lay in between. CDR1 SEHNR and CDR2 FQNEAQ come from the germline V gene (reference sequence).

The rearrangement joins TRBV9 to TRBJ1-1; D is unclear. Trimming pared 3 bases from V and 1 base from J, leaving 4 bases between. Germline CDR1 SGDLS, CDR2 YYNGEE. This CDR3 has 12 amino acids. The CDR3 coding sequence is TGTGCCAGCAGCGGACCGAACACTGAAGCTTTCTTT. Translation: CASSGPNTEAFF.

In this sample, this clone turned up once. V usage is TRBV30 and J usage is TRBJ2-5; D call uncertain. This CDR3 is built from 11 residues. Germline V gene sequence: CDR1 GTSNPN, CDR2 SVGIG (reference sequence). Trimming removed 7 bases at V and 5 bases at J, with 11 bases between. This chain's CDR3 is CASESRETQYF. The CDR3 nucleotides are TGTGCCTCGGAATCTCGGGAGACCCAGTACTTC.

V usage is TRBV5-6 and J usage is TRBJ1-5; weak D call: TRBD1 (5 bases). In germline, CDR1 is SGHDT, CDR2 YYEEEE. CDR3 length equals 14 residues. V lost 3 bases, J lost 1 base, and 8 bases lay in between. The CDR3 bases are TGTGCCAGCAGCTCAAAGGGGAGCAATCAGCCCCAGCATTTT. Amino acids: CASSSKGSNQPQHF.

V is TRBV6-1 and J is TRBJ1-1; unclear D gene. The CDR3 length is 16 residues. V dropped 2 bases and J dropped 0 bases, with 13 bases sitting between them. Germline assignment: CDR1 MNHNS and CDR2 SASEGT. Here the CDR3 DNA reads TGTGCCAGCAGTGAATGGGGAAAGCCGATGAACACTGAAGCTTTCTTT. Translating it yields CASSEWGKPMNTEAFF.

This clone was seen just once. J is TRBJ2-7 and V is TRBV5-8; 7 nucleotides line up with TRBD2. The CDR3 length is 15 residues. Germline CDR1 reads SGHTS; CDR2 reads YDEGEE. Trimming removed 5 bases from V and 2 bases from J; junction bases left unmatched: 10. The CDR3 sequence: CASRGAGRVPYEQYF. The CDR3 nucleotides are TGTGCCAGCAGAGGGGCGGGGAGGGTCCCCTACGAGCAGTACTTC. Combining the CDR3 with reference TRBV5-8 and TRBJ2-7 gives the whole variable domain EAGVTQSPTHLIKTRGQQATLRCSPISGHTSVYWYQQALGLGLQFLLWYDEGEERNRGNFPPRFSGRQFPNYSSELNVNALELEDSALYLCASRGAGRVPYEQYFGPGTRLTVT.

The gene calls are TRBV5-6 and TRBJ2-7, with a tentative D call TRBD1 (5 bases). Germline-derived CDR1 and CDR2 are SGHDT and YYEEEE. Trimming took off 5 bases at V and 2 bases at J, with 14 bases between the two ends. The CDR3 consists of 14 residues. CDR3 protein: CASRGLENPYEQYF. The CDR3 coding sequence is TGTGCCAGCAGGGGGCTAGAGAATCCCTACGAGCAGTACTTC.

This clone was observed a single time. The genes are TRBV7-9 and TRBJ2-7; weak D call: TRBD2 (5 bases). V dropped 1 base and J dropped 9 bases, with 10 bases sitting between them. The germline V gene encodes CDR1 SEHNR and CDR2 FQNEAQ (reference sequence). The CDR3 runs 12 residues. In nucleotides, the CDR3 is TGTGCCAGCAGCTTAGACGGTGGAGGGCAGTACTTC. Translating it yields CASSLDGGGQYF.

Note on this clone: Within the sample, other DNA sequences also encode this same CDR3. The chain links TRBV9 to TRBJ2-7, with TRBD1 identical over 8 bases. Germline V lookup: CDR1 SGDLS, CDR2 YYNGEE. The V segment lost 3 bases and the J segment 3 bases; nucleotides outside the gene matches: 5. There are 14 residues in the CDR3. CDR3 amino acids: CASSGGQGGYEQYF. The CDR3 DNA follows: TGTGCCAGCAGCGGAGGACAGGGTGGCTACGAGCAGTACTTC.

V gene TRBV5-6 combines with J gene TRBJ2-7, with 9 bases fitting TRBD1. The ends lost 5 bases at V and 4 bases at J; junction bases unmatched: 10. There are 15 residues in the CDR3. Germline values: CDR1 SGHDT, CDR2 YYEEEE. The CDR3 region is CASSRLQGAPYEQYF. For the CDR3, the DNA is TGTGCCAGCAGTAGATTACAGGGGGCGCCGTACGAGCAGTACTTC.

This clone appeared a single time. The rearrangement joins TRBV7-2 to TRBJ1-1; D gene ambiguous. Germline V gives CDR1 SGHTA, CDR2 FQGNSA. This CDR3 comprises 11 residues. The V end was cut by 5 bases, the J end by 4 bases, with 5 bases between. CDR3 loop: CASSPATEAFF. CDR3 sequence (DNA): TGTGCCAGCAGCCCAGCCACTGAAGCTTTCTTT.

For this clone: The same CDR3 also results from other DNA sequences found in this sample. The CDR3, as DNA: TGTGCCAGCAGCCTCGGGGCGTACAATGAGCAGTTCTTC. It codes for CASSLGAYNEQFF. The rearrangement links TRBV7-9 to TRBJ2-1; D could derive from TRBD1 or TRBD2 (5 bases each). Germline-derived CDR1 and CDR2 are SEHNR and FQNEAQ (reference sequence). The CDR3 length is 13 residues. V was cut by 5 bases and J by 4 bases, with 9 bases left in between.

The rearrangement links TRBV28 to TRBJ2-5; TRBD2 matches 7 bases. The CDR3 covers 14 residues. V dropped 10 bases and J dropped 2; count of bases not matched to a gene: 10. The V gene's germline CDR1 is MDHEN and CDR2 SYDVKM. CDR3 sequence (DNA): TGTGCCACCCAGAGCGGGGCGGAGCAAGAGACCCAGTACTTC. Its translation is CATQSGAEQETQYF.

Concerning this clone itself: Other DNA sequences in this specimen translate into the identical CDR3. The rearrangement uses TRBV28 and TRBJ1-2, with D perhaps matching TRBD1 (5 bases). This CDR3 contains 14 residues. Germline V gene data show CDR1 as MDHEN and CDR2 as SYDVKM. The V end lost 3 bases, the J end lost 0 bases, and 8 bases lay between the germline ends. CDR3: CASSFQGTNYGYTF. Here the CDR3 DNA reads TGTGCCAGCAGTTTTCAGGGTACTAACTATGGCTACACCTTC.

This rearrangement joins TRBV28 to TRBJ2-3; the match to TRBD2 covers 7 bases. The germline V gene encodes CDR1 MDHEN and CDR2 SYDVKM. The CDR3 runs 14 residues. With V trimmed by 7 bases and J by 1 base, 5 bases remained unmatched. Written as DNA, the CDR3 is TGTGCCAGCACCTTGGGGGGGGGCACAGATACGCAGTATTTT. Translated, it gives CASTLGGGTDTQYF.

The chain is built from TRBV9 and TRBJ2-7; 8 nucleotides align to TRBD2. J lost 5 bases, V lost 3 bases, and 7 bases had no gene match. The germline gives CDR1 SGDLS, CDR2 YYNGEE. The CDR3 is 14 amino acids. The CDR3 DNA follows: TGTGCCAGCAGCGGCGGGGCCGGGGGGGACGAGCAGTACTTC. Its protein is CASSGGAGGDEQYF.

The chain carries TRBV20-1 and TRBJ2-1, with 7 bases that match TRBD1. Unmatched junction bases numbered 7, after V lost 5 bases and J lost 12 bases. This CDR3 comprises 11 residues. The germline CDR1 and CDR2 sequences are DFQATT and SNEGSKA (reference sequence). The CDR3 DNA is TGCAGTGCTCAAAAAGGGGGCGGGCAGTTCTTC. Translation: CSAQKGGGQFF.

The gene calls are TRBV4-2 and TRBJ2-5; 9 bases match TRBD1. The CDR3 consists of 21 residues. V lost 0 bases and J lost 3; bases outside the gene matches: 20. The germline CDR1 and CDR2 sequences are LGHNA and YNFKEQ. CDR3 DNA sequence: TGTGCCAGCAGCCAAGATTTTTCGCCGGGGACAGGGTTTTCTCAAGAAGAGACCCAGTACTTC. Its protein product is CASSQDFSPGTGFSQEETQYF.

A single count supports this clone. The V gene is TRBV10-2, the J gene TRBJ1-6; D is ambiguous. CDR3 length equals 17 residues. Germline V gene data show CDR1 as WSHSY and CDR2 as SAAADI. V lost 1 base and J lost 7, with 17 bases in between. The CDR3 spells CASSEFLIPLQNSPLHF. The DNA for the CDR3 is TGCGCCAGCAGTGAGTTCCTCATCCCCCTCCAAAATTCACCCCTCCACTTT.

This clone came up once. This chain joins TRBV27 and TRBJ2-7, with D possibly being TRBD1 (7 bases). The length of the CDR3 is 16 residues. Germline CDR1 and CDR2: MNHEY and SMNVEV (reference sequence). V was trimmed by 1 base and J by 0 bases, leaving 13 bases between them. The DNA of the CDR3 is TGTGCCAGCAGTTTATTTGGAGGGGACAGCTCCTACGAGCAGTACTTC. Translation: CASSLFGGDSSYEQYF.